A selection of T cell receptor beta chains follows, all from one sample in a study of blood T cell repertoires in COVID-19. The assay was immunoSEQ multiplex PCR, and TCRdb's table has in-frame clones only and misses some. The sample contains 100,000 to 150,000 clones, around 87% of which appear only once. The sequencing input was peripheral blood. The receptors come from an older woman with acute or convalescent COVID-19. Both conserved end residues are part of each CDR3. D genes are given only for firm matches. Size is stated for part of the rows, as once, few or many counts, or as a class when the clone is expanded.

d_call: -
cdr3_length: 13
clone_size: -
j_call: TRBJ1-5
v_call: TRBV24-1
cdr3_aa: CATSDTNNQPQHF
cdr3_nt: TGTGCCACCTCAGACACCAACAATCAGCCCCAGCATTTT

d_call: TRBD1
cdr3_length: 14
clone_size: -
j_call: TRBJ1-1
v_call: TRBV25-1
cdr3_aa: CASSESGGAAEAFF
cdr3_nt: TGTGCCAGCAGTGAATCAGGGGGCGCGGCTGAAGCTTTCTTT

d_call: TRBD1
cdr3_length: 13
clone_size: -
j_call: TRBJ1-5
v_call: TRBV19
cdr3_aa: CASRHPGQGPQHF
cdr3_nt: TGTGCCAGTAGGCATCCGGGACAGGGACCCCAGCATTTT

d_call: -
cdr3_length: 14
clone_size: -
j_call: TRBJ1-2
v_call: TRBV5-4
cdr3_aa: CASSLDGGHYGYTF
cdr3_nt: TGTGCCAGCAGCTTGGATGGGGGCCACTATGGCTACACCTTC

d_call: TRBD2
cdr3_length: 17
clone_size: -
j_call: TRBJ2-3
v_call: TRBV7-6
cdr3_aa: CASSLGSSGSSTDTQYF
cdr3_nt: TGTGCCAGCAGCTTAGGGTCTAGCGGATCTAGCACAGATACGCAGTATTTT

d_call: -
cdr3_length: 14
clone_size: -
j_call: TRBJ1-4
v_call: TRBV24-1
cdr3_aa: CATSESHANEKLFF
cdr3_nt: TGTGCCACCAGTGAGTCCCACGCGAATGAAAAACTGTTTTTT

d_call: TRBD2
cdr3_length: 13
clone_size: -
j_call: TRBJ2-1
v_call: TRBV29-1
cdr3_aa: CSVGRDYVNEQFF
cdr3_nt: TGCAGCGTTGGGAGGGACTACGTTAATGAGCAGTTCTTC

d_call: TRBD2
cdr3_length: 15
clone_size: -
j_call: TRBJ2-1
v_call: TRBV7-3
cdr3_aa: CASSLRGTLAGDLFF
cdr3_nt: TGTGCCAGCAGCTTAAGGGGGACACTAGCGGGAGACTTGTTCTTC

d_call: TRBD2
cdr3_length: 17
clone_size: -
j_call: TRBJ2-1
v_call: TRBV18
cdr3_aa: CASSPPWTSGRADEQFF
cdr3_nt: TGTGCCAGCTCACCACCCTGGACTAGCGGGAGGGCTGATGAGCAGTTCTTC

d_call: TRBD2
cdr3_length: 17
clone_size: -
j_call: TRBJ2-2
v_call: TRBV2
cdr3_aa: CASSEAGVVMNTGELFF
cdr3_nt: TGTGCCAGCAGTGAGGCGGGAGTGGTGATGAACACCGGGGAGCTGTTTTTT

d_call: TRBD2
cdr3_length: 16
clone_size: -
j_call: TRBJ2-5
v_call: TRBV6-1
cdr3_aa: CASSEAPGGPQETQYF
cdr3_nt: TGTGCCAGCAGTGAAGCTCCGGGAGGCCCACAAGAGACCCAGTACTTC

d_call: TRBD2
cdr3_length: 12
clone_size: -
j_call: TRBJ2-1
v_call: TRBV6-1
cdr3_aa: CASSLTSTEQFF
cdr3_nt: TGTGCCAGCAGCCTGACTAGCACTGAGCAGTTCTTC

d_call: -
cdr3_length: 12
clone_size: -
j_call: TRBJ1-6
v_call: TRBV2
cdr3_aa: CASNRDNSPLHF
cdr3_nt: TGTGCCAGCAACAGGGATAATTCACCCCTCCACTTT

d_call: TRBD2
cdr3_length: 17
clone_size: -
j_call: TRBJ2-1
v_call: TRBV14
cdr3_aa: CASSQRQLAGGVNEQFF
cdr3_nt: TGTGCCAGCAGCCAACGACAATTAGCGGGAGGGGTCAATGAGCAGTTCTTC

d_call: TRBD1
cdr3_length: 17
clone_size: -
j_call: TRBJ1-2
v_call: TRBV27
cdr3_aa: CASRVRYLDRDNYGYTF
cdr3_nt: TGTGCCAGCAGAGTCCGGTACTTAGACAGGGACAACTATGGCTACACCTTC

d_call: -
cdr3_length: 15
clone_size: -
j_call: TRBJ1-6
v_call: TRBV5-6
cdr3_aa: CASSADPRGNSPLHF
cdr3_nt: TGTGCCAGCAGCGCCGACCCTCGGGGGAATTCACCCCTCCACTTT

d_call: TRBD1
cdr3_length: 20
clone_size: few
j_call: TRBJ1-1
v_call: TRBV13
cdr3_aa: CASSLVGKVSGDSQKPEAFF
cdr3_nt: TGTGCCAGCAGCTTAGTCGGTAAAGTTTCAGGGGACAGTCAAAAACCTGAAGCTTTCTTT

d_call: TRBD2
cdr3_length: 17
clone_size: -
j_call: TRBJ2-5
v_call: TRBV7-2
cdr3_aa: CASSLLPGLAGVETQYF
cdr3_nt: TGTGCCAGCAGCTTACTCCCCGGGCTAGCGGGAGTGGAGACCCAGTACTTC

d_call: -
cdr3_length: 14
clone_size: -
j_call: TRBJ1-2
v_call: TRBV28
cdr3_aa: CASSFRTEPHGYTF
cdr3_nt: TGTGCCAGCAGTTTCCGGACAGAGCCTCATGGCTACACCTTC

d_call: -
cdr3_length: 14
clone_size: -
j_call: TRBJ1-6
v_call: TRBV28
cdr3_aa: CASSLRTVYSPLHF
cdr3_nt: TGTGCCAGCAGTTTAAGGACAGTTTATTCACCCCTCCACTTT

d_call: TRBD1
cdr3_length: 16
clone_size: -
j_call: TRBJ2-1
v_call: TRBV29-1
cdr3_aa: CSGRDRALPSYNEQFF
cdr3_nt: TGCAGCGGCCGAGACAGGGCCCTTCCCTCCTACAATGAGCAGTTCTTC

d_call: -
cdr3_length: 13
clone_size: few
j_call: TRBJ2-5
v_call: TRBV28
cdr3_aa: CASRWVSVETQYF
cdr3_nt: TGTGCCAGCCGGTGGGTGAGCGTAGAGACCCAGTACTTC

d_call: TRBD1
cdr3_length: 12
clone_size: -
j_call: TRBJ2-1
v_call: TRBV28
cdr3_aa: CASNKGADEQFF
cdr3_nt: TGTGCCAGCAATAAGGGGGCCGATGAGCAGTTCTTC

d_call: -
cdr3_length: 17
clone_size: -
j_call: TRBJ1-4
v_call: TRBV7-6
cdr3_aa: CASSLLGWGVTNEKLFF
cdr3_nt: TGTGCCAGCAGCCTCCTCGGGTGGGGAGTAACTAATGAAAAACTGTTTTTT

d_call: TRBD1
cdr3_length: 15
clone_size: -
j_call: TRBJ1-6
v_call: TRBV6-5
cdr3_aa: CASSPRQGYNSPLHF
cdr3_nt: TGTGCCAGCAGTCCAAGACAGGGTTATAATTCACCCCTCCACTTT

d_call: -
cdr3_length: 13
clone_size: -
j_call: TRBJ1-4
v_call: TRBV29-1
cdr3_aa: CSAGGGSNEKLFF
cdr3_nt: TGCAGCGCTGGCGGAGGATCCAATGAAAAACTGTTTTTT

d_call: TRBD1
cdr3_length: 13
clone_size: -
j_call: TRBJ1-1
v_call: TRBV12-3/TRBV12-4
cdr3_aa: CASDRGGRSEAFF
cdr3_nt: TGTGCCAGCGACAGGGGGGGAAGGAGTGAAGCTTTCTTT

d_call: -
cdr3_length: 14
clone_size: few
j_call: TRBJ1-1
v_call: TRBV19
cdr3_aa: CASSIGTPNTEAFF
cdr3_nt: TGTGCCAGTAGTATCGGGACACCGAACACTGAAGCTTTCTTT

d_call: -
cdr3_length: 15
clone_size: -
j_call: TRBJ1-2
v_call: TRBV2
cdr3_aa: CASSPPLAGKEGYTF
cdr3_nt: TGTGCCAGCAGTCCCCCCTTGGCAGGGAAGGAAGGCTACACCTTC

d_call: -
cdr3_length: 14
clone_size: -
j_call: TRBJ1-2
v_call: TRBV5-1
cdr3_aa: CASSLALAGPGYTF
cdr3_nt: TGCGCCAGCAGCTTGGCCTTAGCAGGGCCTGGCTACACCTTC

d_call: -
cdr3_length: 15
clone_size: -
j_call: TRBJ2-2
v_call: TRBV6-5
cdr3_aa: CASCLGPQGTGELFF
cdr3_nt: TGTGCCAGCTGCCTGGGGCCCCAAGGCACCGGGGAGCTGTTTTTT

d_call: -
cdr3_length: 11
clone_size: -
j_call: TRBJ2-2
v_call: TRBV6-5
cdr3_aa: CASEDTGELFF
cdr3_nt: TGTGCCAGCGAGGACACCGGGGAGCTGTTTTTT

d_call: -
cdr3_length: 14
clone_size: -
j_call: TRBJ2-5
v_call: TRBV29-1
cdr3_aa: CSVGGEGLQETQYF
cdr3_nt: TGCAGCGTTGGGGGAGAGGGCCTCCAAGAGACCCAGTACTTC

d_call: TRBD2
cdr3_length: 16
clone_size: -
j_call: TRBJ2-7
v_call: TRBV7-6
cdr3_aa: CASSPRLAGGLYEQYF
cdr3_nt: TGTGCCAGCAGCCCTAGACTAGCGGGAGGCCTCTACGAGCAGTACTTC

d_call: TRBD1
cdr3_length: 15
clone_size: -
j_call: TRBJ1-2
v_call: TRBV9
cdr3_aa: CASSVTGGWDYGYTF
cdr3_nt: TGTGCCAGCAGCGTAACAGGGGGTTGGGACTATGGCTACACCTTC

d_call: TRBD1
cdr3_length: 14
clone_size: -
j_call: TRBJ2-7
v_call: TRBV29-1
cdr3_aa: CSVDSGQGSYEQYF
cdr3_nt: TGCAGCGTAGATTCGGGACAGGGCTCCTACGAGCAGTACTTC

d_call: TRBD1
cdr3_length: 13
clone_size: -
j_call: TRBJ1-1
v_call: TRBV19
cdr3_aa: CASSPGQGTEAFF
cdr3_nt: TGTGCCAGTAGTCCGGGACAGGGGACTGAAGCTTTCTTT

d_call: -
cdr3_length: 12
clone_size: -
j_call: TRBJ2-3
v_call: TRBV10-1
cdr3_aa: CASSLAADTQYF
cdr3_nt: TGCGCCAGCAGTCTAGCAGCCGATACGCAGTATTTT

d_call: -
cdr3_length: 12
clone_size: -
j_call: TRBJ1-2
v_call: TRBV29-1
cdr3_aa: CSAEGGDYGYTF
cdr3_nt: TGCAGCGCCGAAGGAGGGGACTATGGCTACACCTTC

d_call: TRBD2
cdr3_length: 18
clone_size: -
j_call: TRBJ2-2
v_call: TRBV6-6
cdr3_aa: CASSRVSSGRANTGELFF
cdr3_nt: TGTGCCAGCAGTCGTGTGTCTAGCGGGAGGGCGAACACCGGGGAGCTGTTTTTT

d_call: TRBD1
cdr3_length: 13
clone_size: -
j_call: TRBJ1-2
v_call: TRBV6-5
cdr3_aa: CASSSGGGGGYTF
cdr3_nt: TGTGCCAGCAGTTCAGGGGGAGGAGGGGGCTACACCTTC

d_call: -
cdr3_length: 13
clone_size: -
j_call: TRBJ1-1
v_call: TRBV12-5
cdr3_aa: CASGLSWSTEAFF
cdr3_nt: TGTGCTAGTGGTTTGAGCTGGAGCACTGAAGCTTTCTTT

d_call: -
cdr3_length: 14
clone_size: once
j_call: TRBJ1-2
v_call: TRBV19
cdr3_aa: CASSITQGSYGYTF
cdr3_nt: TGTGCCAGTAGTATAACTCAGGGGAGCTATGGCTACACCTTC

d_call: TRBD1
cdr3_length: 11
clone_size: -
j_call: TRBJ1-2
v_call: TRBV29-1
cdr3_aa: CSVQGSNGYTF
cdr3_nt: TGCAGCGTACAGGGGTCTAACGGCTACACCTTC

d_call: -
cdr3_length: 15
clone_size: -
j_call: TRBJ2-5
v_call: TRBV2
cdr3_aa: CASSDVAALGETQYF
cdr3_nt: TGTGCCAGCAGTGATGTTGCGGCGCTGGGAGAGACCCAGTACTTC

d_call: TRBD2
cdr3_length: 15
clone_size: -
j_call: TRBJ2-1
v_call: TRBV20-1
cdr3_aa: CSASDPGGPNNEQFF
cdr3_nt: TGCAGTGCTAGTGATCCGGGAGGGCCGAACAATGAGCAGTTCTTC

d_call: TRBD2
cdr3_length: 16
clone_size: once
j_call: TRBJ2-3
v_call: TRBV4-1
cdr3_aa: CASSHLPGLVSDTQYF
cdr3_nt: TGCGCCAGCAGCCATCTACCGGGACTAGTATCAGATACGCAGTATTTT

d_call: TRBD1
cdr3_length: 15
clone_size: -
j_call: TRBJ1-1
v_call: TRBV7-9
cdr3_aa: CASSRQGGVNTEAFF
cdr3_nt: TGTGCCAGCAGCCGTCAAGGGGGCGTGAACACTGAAGCTTTCTTT

d_call: -
cdr3_length: 13
clone_size: -
j_call: TRBJ1-2
v_call: TRBV27
cdr3_aa: CASGMTHNYGYTF
cdr3_nt: TGTGCCAGCGGAATGACACATAACTATGGCTACACCTTC

d_call: TRBD1
cdr3_length: 16
clone_size: -
j_call: TRBJ2-1
v_call: TRBV2
cdr3_aa: CASSPLGQGAGNEQFF
cdr3_nt: TGTGCCAGCAGTCCGTTGGGACAGGGGGCGGGTAATGAGCAGTTCTTC

d_call: -
cdr3_length: 14
clone_size: -
j_call: TRBJ1-3
v_call: TRBV10-1
cdr3_aa: CASSDGGSGNTIYF
cdr3_nt: TGCGCCAGCAGTGACGGGGGTTCTGGAAACACCATATATTTT

d_call: -
cdr3_length: 13
clone_size: -
j_call: TRBJ2-3
v_call: TRBV9
cdr3_aa: CASSVVVADTQYF
cdr3_nt: TGTGCCAGCAGCGTAGTTGTAGCAGATACGCAGTATTTT

d_call: TRBD2
cdr3_length: 17
clone_size: -
j_call: TRBJ2-7
v_call: TRBV4-2
cdr3_aa: CASSLGWASGAVSEQYF
cdr3_nt: TGTGCCAGCAGCCTCGGTTGGGCTAGCGGGGCTGTTTCGGAGCAGTACTTC